One sample yielded the 24 T cell receptor beta chains listed below, sequenced in a study of cytomegalovirus exposure and HLA in healthy donors. With 60 Vbeta and 13 Jbeta primers, the PCR was carried out. Generated by immunoSEQ multiplex PCR, the TCRdb table keeps only in-frame clones and is missing some. The profile shows fewer than 200,000 clones, about four fifths of them singletons. What was sequenced was PBMCs. Every receptor here comes from a girl under 18 in good health and CMV-seropositive.

The chain combines TRBV15 with TRBJ1-5; TRBD1 agrees at 11 bases. This CDR3 spans 16 amino acids. Trimming cost V 5 bases and J 4 bases; bases outside gene matches: 7. Germline CDR1 and CDR2: LNHNV and YYDKDF (reference sequence). CDR3 DNA: TGTGCCACCAGCCCGGACAGGGGGCAGCTGAATCAGCCCCAGCATTTT. Translation: CATSPDRGQLNQPQHF.

In this sample, this clone turned up once. Within the sample, other DNA sequences also encode this same CDR3. CDR3 in DNA: TGTGCCAGCAGCTTGGACAGGAACACTGAAGCTTTCTTT. It yields the protein CASSLDRNTEAFF. The chain joins TRBV7-3 to TRBJ1-1; perhaps TRBD1 as D (6 bases). This CDR3 region has 13 residues. Trimming removed 3 bases from V and 1 base from J, with 6 bases in between. Germline V gene lookup returns CDR1 SGHTA and CDR2 FQGTGA.

The chain uses TRBV7-8 and TRBJ2-5; 10 bases align to TRBD2. Germline trimming cut 5 bases from V and 1 base from J; bases unmatched to any gene: 7. Germline CDR1 is SGHVS and CDR2 is FQNEAQ. This CDR3 spans 16 amino acids. In nucleotides, the CDR3 is TGTGCCAGCAGCCCATGGACTAGCGGAGTCCAAGAGACCCAGTACTTC. This translates into CASSPWTSGVQETQYF.

This clone was detected a few times. The CDR3: CASSYSRDRADGELFF. In nucleotides, the CDR3 is TGTGCCAGCAGTTACTCTAGGGACAGGGCGGACGGGGAGCTGTTTTTT. This sequence joins TRBV6-5 and TRBJ2-2; 9 bases map to TRBD1. Per germline, CDR1 MNHEY and CDR2 SVGAGI. The CDR3 spans 16 residues. J was trimmed by 7 bases and V by 0 bases; bases with no gene match: 6.

This chain connects TRBV10-3 to TRBJ1-1, with TRBD1 matching 8 bases. The CDR3 extends over 15 amino acids. The V gene end was trimmed by 6 bases and the J gene end by 1 base; junction bases not matched to a gene: 7. Germline V lookup: CDR1 ENHRY, CDR2 SYGVKD. CDR3 in amino acids: CAIREGTGGNTEAFF. The DNA for the CDR3 is TGTGCCATCAGGGAAGGGACAGGAGGGAACACTGAAGCTTTCTTT.

This clone was seen once. This sample includes further DNA sequences coding for the same CDR3. The chain carries TRBV5-1 and TRBJ1-5, with 7 bases lining up with TRBD1. Germline V gene data show CDR1 as SGHRS and CDR2 as YFSETQ. The CDR3 extends over 15 amino acids. V lost 0 bases to trimming and J lost 1 base; unmatched junction nucleotides: 1. The DNA for the CDR3 is TGCGCCAGCAGCTTGGGACAGGGCAGCAATCAGCCCCAGCATTTT. Protein sequence: CASSLGQGSNQPQHF.

This clone appeared a few times. The chain carries TRBV28 and TRBJ1-1; D gene unclear. This CDR3 has 14 residues. V was cut by 0 bases and J by 1 base, with 6 bases left in between. Germline-derived CDR1 and CDR2 are MDHEN and SYDVKM. The CDR3 spells CASSLWGGNTEAFF. In nucleotides, the CDR3 is TGTGCCAGCAGTTTATGGGGAGGGAACACTGAAGCTTTCTTT. The full variable domain, completed using reference TRBV28 and TRBJ1-1, is DVKVTQSSRYLVKRTGEKVFLECVQDMDHENMFWYRQDPGLGLRLIYFSYDVKMKEKGDIPEGYSVSREKKERFSLILESASTNQTSMYLCASSLWGGNTEAFFGQGTRLTVV.

This sequence joins TRBV29-1 and TRBJ1-5; the match to TRBD1 covers 9 bases. The CDR3 contains 13 residues. After removal of 5 bases from V and 7 bases from J, the junction contained 6 bases not matched to a gene. From germline, CDR1 is SQVTM and CDR2 ANQGSEA. In nucleotides, the CDR3 is TGCAGCGTTCTACAGGGGGCAGGGCAGCCCCAGCATTTT. Translating gives CSVLQGAGQPQHF.

The V gene is TRBV11-2, the J gene TRBJ2-7; maybe TRBD2 (5 bases). The germline V and J ends were trimmed by 4 bases and 6 bases, with 19 bases remaining between them. Germline V gene data show CDR1 as SGHAT and CDR2 as FQNNGV. The CDR3 is made up of 15 amino acids. The CDR3 DNA is TGTGCCAGCAGCTCTCTATCCCCCGGGAAAGGCGAGCAGTACTTC. Its protein product is CASSSLSPGKGEQYF.

The chain employs TRBV28 and TRBJ1-1; no firm D call. V lost 8 bases to trimming and J lost 2 bases, with 24 bases between them. Germline CDR1 is MDHEN and CDR2 is SYDVKM. The CDR3 spans 17 residues. The CDR3 DNA sequence: TGTGCCAGCGTCGACATCGGGGAGGGCGAGGCTAACACTGAAGCTTTCTTT. This translates into CASVDIGEGEANTEAFF.

The chain recombines TRBV30 with TRBJ2-5, with TRBD2 as a possible D gene (5 bases). Germline V lookup: CDR1 GTSNPN, CDR2 SVGIG (reference sequence). The CDR3 length is 11 residues. V lost 4 bases and J lost 6, with 9 bases in between. The CDR3 loop is CAWIGVKTQYF. CDR3 in DNA: TGTGCCTGGATCGGGGTGAAGACCCAGTACTTC.

The CDR3: CASIPRLGGEAFF. The CDR3 DNA reads as TGCGCCAGCATCCCCCGTTTAGGCGGGGAAGCTTTCTTT. The chain is built from TRBV23-1 and TRBJ1-1; D unresolved. TRBV23-1 is classed as an ORF, of uncertain function. This CDR3 contains 13 residues. V shed 7 bases and J shed 8 bases, with 17 bases lying between them.

In this sample, this clone turned up a few times. The chain combines TRBV10-1 with TRBJ2-2, with 8 bases fitting TRBD1. Germline trimming cut 7 bases from V and 4 bases from J; bases unmatched to any gene: 8. The CDR3 sequence is 15 residues long. Per germline, CDR1 WNHNN and CDR2 SYGVQD (reference sequence). The CDR3 bases are TGCGCCAGCACCGCAGGGGGCCCTGGCACCGGGGAGCTGTTTTTT. Translating it yields CASTAGGPGTGELFF.

CDR3 nucleotide sequence: TGCGCCAGCAGCTCCACTAGCGGGAGCGAGACCCAGTACTTC. This translates into CASSSTSGSETQYF. The rearrangement uses TRBV5-1 and TRBJ2-5; TRBD2 matches 11 bases. The CDR3 is 14 residues long. The trim removed 3 bases at V and 5 bases at J, leaving 3 bases unmatched. The germline V gene has CDR1 SGHRS and CDR2 YFSETQ.

The CDR3 spells CASSQFQGSEKLFF. The CDR3 DNA reads TGTGCCAGCAGCCAGTTCCAGGGGAGTGAAAAACTGTTTTTT. The gene calls are TRBV14 and TRBJ1-4, with a tentative D call TRBD1 (6 bases). The CDR3 covers 14 residues. CDR1 and CDR2 (germline): SGHDN, FVKESK. Trimming left V 3 bases short and J 7 bases short, with 12 bases between.

This chain joins TRBV4-1 and TRBJ2-4; 8 positions match TRBD2. The CDR3 is made up of 17 amino acids. V was clipped by 3 bases and J by 0 bases; unmatched bases: 7. CDR1 and CDR2 from the germline V gene are MGHRA and YSYEKL. As DNA, the CDR3 is TGCGCCAGCAGCCAGGGACTAGTGGCTGTAGCCAAAAACATTCAGTACTTC. Protein sequence: CASSQGLVAVAKNIQYF.

The count of this clone is one. The rearrangement links TRBV28 to TRBJ2-1; maybe TRBD1 (5 bases). Germline V CDR1 and CDR2: MDHEN, SYDVKM. V gave up 8 bases and J gave up 5 bases, with 19 bases separating them. The CDR3 extends over 15 amino acids. The CDR3 DNA reads as TGTGCCAGCCATTTAGGGCAGGGTGGCCACAATGAGCAGTTCTTC. This sequence encodes CASHLGQGGHNEQFF.

The chain links TRBV28 to TRBJ1-1; unclear D gene. V shed 5 bases and J shed 1 base, with 5 bases lying between them. From germline, CDR1 is MDHEN and CDR2 SYDVKM. This CDR3 has 12 amino acids. CDR3 residues: CASSRGNTEAFF. DNA for the CDR3: TGTGCCAGCAGTCGGGGGAACACTGAAGCTTTCTTT.

This chain links TRBV6-9 with TRBJ2-3; 7 positions match TRBD2. V dropped 2 bases and J dropped 2; count of bases not matched to a gene: 16. The CDR3 has 19 residues. CDR1 is MNHGY, CDR2 SVAAGI, per germline. CDR3 DNA sequence: TGTGCCAGCAGTTATCCCCCCCCTACTAGCGAGATCTACACAGATACGCAGTATTTT. It yields the protein CASSYPPPTSEIYTDTQYF.

This clone was counted only a few times. This sequence joins TRBV7-8 and TRBJ2-7; 7 nucleotides align to TRBD1. Looked up from germline, CDR1 is SGHVS and CDR2 is FQNEAQ. The CDR3 spans 12 residues. Trimming took 5 bases from V and 6 from J; bases not matched to a gene: 4. The CDR3 coding sequence is TGTGCCAGCAGCGGAGACAGGGCCGAGCAGTACTTC. Encoded protein: CASSGDRAEQYF. Complete variable domain (other parts from reference TRBV7-8 and TRBJ2-7): GAGVSQSPRYKVAKRGQDVALRCDPISGHVSLFWYQQALGQGPEFLTYFQNEAQLDKSGLPSDRFFAERPEGSVSTLKIQRTQQEDSAVYLCASSGDRAEQYFGPGTRLTVT.

There are a few counts of this clone. V gene TRBV7-6 combines with J gene TRBJ2-5; D is uncertain. V was clipped by 1 base and J by 3 bases, with 9 bases between them. The CDR3 sequence is 14 residues long. Germline V gives CDR1 SGHVS, CDR2 FNYEAQ. CDR3 DNA sequence: TGTGCCAGCAGCTTAGGTCTCCGGGAAGAGACCCAGTACTTC. Translated, it gives CASSLGLREETQYF.

The chain uses TRBV6-1 and TRBJ1-3; D perhaps matches TRBD1 (6 bases). From germline, CDR1 is MNHNS and CDR2 SASEGT. Trimming left V 0 bases short and J 2 bases short, with 8 bases between. CDR3 length equals 15 residues. CDR3 sequence reads: CASSEATGTGNTIYF. In DNA form, the CDR3 reads TGTGCCAGCAGTGAAGCCACAGGGACTGGAAACACCATATATTTT.

This chain connects TRBV28 to TRBJ2-5, with 9 bases matching TRBD1. Trimming at V came to 6 bases and at J to 5 bases, leaving 10 bases not matched to a gene. There are 15 residues in the CDR3. Germline assignment: CDR1 MDHEN and CDR2 SYDVKM. The DNA for the CDR3 is TGTGCCAGCAGCCCGGACAGGGGAATTCGGGAGACCCAGTACTTC. Translating gives CASSPDRGIRETQYF.

This clone was observed a handful of times. This chain uses TRBV5-4 with TRBJ2-6; D is undetermined. Germline loops: CDR1 SGHNT, CDR2 YYREEE (reference sequence). Deletions cut 5 bases from V and 8 bases from J, with 20 bases between. The CDR3 consists of 16 residues. The CDR3 protein is CASSLFSPYAPNVLTF. The DNA for the CDR3 is TGTGCCAGCAGTCTCTTTAGCCCCTATGCGCCCAACGTCCTGACTTTC.